This T cell receptor beta chain is drawn from a study of blood T cell repertoires in COVID-19 (dated by TCRdb to the early 2020s). Describing the broader study: Samples from collaborators originated in the United States, Italy and Spain and spanned both the acute and convalescent phases of COVID-19. The prospective study material was composed of cDNA or gDNA derived from T cells, B-cell-depleted T cells, or PBMCs. The dataset comprised deeply sampled blood TCRbeta repertoires from subjects exposed to, actively infected with, or recovered from COVID-19. The repertoires were released in a freely available public database meant as a resource for research on the immune response to SARS-CoV-2. The samples were drawn from two sources: the first 160 participants of the ongoing ImmuneRACE study, and 950 to 1,500 subjects contributed by 6 global collaborators. Nearly every sample came with metadata listing a de-identified subject ID, COVID-19 status, age in years and sex. Where HLA class I and class II types were available, the types were taken from metadata supplied by the sample provider, not from assay-based typing.

Of note for this clone: The antigen this receptor binds is unknown. Within one base of it there is no much larger clone, and no base qualities were kept.

The paper's findings and limits, for the study overall: How much clinical and demographic metadata was included differed by source and by participant, and the metadata was provided uncurated.

One collaborating source in Seattle enrolled patients while the patients were actively infected and followed the patients over time throughout the course of disease. Whole blood was collected in K2EDTA tubes by collaborating institutions according to the institutions' own protocols. Collaborator samples were shipped for TCRbeta analysis as frozen whole blood, isolated PBMCs, or DNA extracted from either sample type. The germline V gene (reference sequence) specifies LGHDT as CDR1 and YNNKEL as CDR2. Its CDR3 holds 14 amino acids, cysteine through phenylalanine. Only the CDR3 region is kept as DNA, spanning 42 bases read in frame from base 1. The junction shows trimming of 6 bases on V and 1 base on J, plus 12 bases between the germline ends. TCRbeta CDR3 regions were amplified from genomic DNA by means of the immunoSEQ Assay, a bias-controlled multiplex PCR. In the paper's pipeline: The number of nucleated cells in each sample was estimated by amplification of reference gene primers within the assay. Sequence reads were collapsed and filtered to measure the absolute abundance of every unique TCRbeta CDR3 rearrangement. For each sample, productive Simpson clonality was calculated by taking the square root of Simpson's diversity index across productive rearrangements. The clones in this table, taken by TCRdb from immuneACCESS, are in-frame only. Not every clone is retained; where verified, under half of the shortfall comes from an unresolved V gene, and the cause of the rest is unknown. That table supplies the V and J calls and clone size; D and trimming were determined from the DNA. Across this sample there are some 240,000 clones, with nearly 90% seen only once. Around 2.3% of the sample rests with the top ten.

Specimen: peripheral blood. The sequence joins TRBV3-1 (or the pseudogene TRBV3-2) to TRBJ1-1; TRBD1 could be the D gene, as 6 bases match. The TCR originated in an older woman with COVID-19, enrolled during active disease. CDR3 sequence: CASRGGAENTEAFF. The bases read TGTGCCAGCAGGGGGGGGGCTGAGAACACTGAAGCTTTCTTT.